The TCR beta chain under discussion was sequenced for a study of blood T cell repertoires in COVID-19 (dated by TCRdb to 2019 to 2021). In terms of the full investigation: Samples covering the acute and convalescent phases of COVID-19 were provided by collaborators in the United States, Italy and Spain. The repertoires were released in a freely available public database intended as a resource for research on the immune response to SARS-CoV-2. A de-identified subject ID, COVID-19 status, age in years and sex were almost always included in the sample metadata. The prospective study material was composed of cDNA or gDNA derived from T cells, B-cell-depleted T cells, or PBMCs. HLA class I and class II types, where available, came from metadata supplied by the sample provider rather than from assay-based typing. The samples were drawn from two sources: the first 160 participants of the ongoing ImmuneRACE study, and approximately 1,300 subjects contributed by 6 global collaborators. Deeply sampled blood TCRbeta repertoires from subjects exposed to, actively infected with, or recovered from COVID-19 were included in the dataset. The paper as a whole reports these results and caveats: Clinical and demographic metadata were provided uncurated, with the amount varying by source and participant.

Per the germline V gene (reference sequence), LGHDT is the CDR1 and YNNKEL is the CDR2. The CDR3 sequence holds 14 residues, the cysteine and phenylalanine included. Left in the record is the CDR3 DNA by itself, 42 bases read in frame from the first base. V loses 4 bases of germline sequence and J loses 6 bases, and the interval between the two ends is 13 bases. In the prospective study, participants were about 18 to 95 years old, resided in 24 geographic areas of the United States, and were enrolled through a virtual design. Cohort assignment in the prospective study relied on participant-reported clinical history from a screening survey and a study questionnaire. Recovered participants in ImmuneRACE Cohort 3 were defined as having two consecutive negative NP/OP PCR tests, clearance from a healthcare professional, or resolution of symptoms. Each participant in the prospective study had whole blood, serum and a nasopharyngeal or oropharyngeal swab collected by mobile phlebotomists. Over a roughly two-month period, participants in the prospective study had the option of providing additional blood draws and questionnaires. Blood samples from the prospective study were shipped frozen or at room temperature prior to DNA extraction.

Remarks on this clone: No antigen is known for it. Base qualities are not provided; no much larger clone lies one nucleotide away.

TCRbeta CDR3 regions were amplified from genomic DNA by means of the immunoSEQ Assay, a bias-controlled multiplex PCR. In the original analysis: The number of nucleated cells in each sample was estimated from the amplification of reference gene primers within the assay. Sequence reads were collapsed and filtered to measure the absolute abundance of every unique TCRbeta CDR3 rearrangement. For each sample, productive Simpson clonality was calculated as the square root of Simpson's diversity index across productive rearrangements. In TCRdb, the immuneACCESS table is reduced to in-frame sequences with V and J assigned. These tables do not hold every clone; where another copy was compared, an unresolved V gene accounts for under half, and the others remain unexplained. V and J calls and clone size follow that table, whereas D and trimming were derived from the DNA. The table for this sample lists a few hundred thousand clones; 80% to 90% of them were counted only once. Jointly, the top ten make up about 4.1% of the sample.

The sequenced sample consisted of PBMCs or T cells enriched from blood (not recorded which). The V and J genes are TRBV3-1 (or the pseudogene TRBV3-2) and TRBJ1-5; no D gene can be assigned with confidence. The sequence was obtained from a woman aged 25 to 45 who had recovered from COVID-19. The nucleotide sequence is TGTGCCAGCAGCCCTAGCGGGGAGGGTCAGCCCCAGCATTTT. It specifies CASSPSGEGQPQHF.